What follows are 31 T cell receptor beta chains derived from one specimen sequenced in a study of T cells in Graves' hyperthyroidism and ophthalmopathy. TCR beta CDR3 sequences were amplified from RNA transcripts. HTBI primers were used for first-round RT-PCR of the TCR CDR3. Each CDR3 protein gets one entry after TCRdb re-called the multiplex PCR reads with MiXCR. The data show about 600,000 distinct CDR3 sequences, 14% seen once. Sequencing was done on a sample of blood. The receptors stem from a woman aged 18-29 years with Graves' ophthalmopathy.

The chain joins TRBV6-2 or TRBV6-3 to TRBJ2-3; no clear D gene. This CDR3 has 14 residues. Trimming pared 0 bases from V and 2 bases from J, leaving 6 bases between. Germline-derived CDR1 and CDR2 are MNHEY and SVGEGT. The CDR3 reads CASSYSDSTDTQYF. CDR3 DNA sequence: TGTGCCAGCAGTTACTCTGACTCCACAGATACGCAGTATTTT.

This clonotype was detected ten times or more. The genes are TRBV9 and TRBJ2-7, with D perhaps matching TRBD1 (5 bases). V was clipped by 4 bases and J by 7 bases, with 18 bases between them. From germline, CDR1 is SGDLS and CDR2 YYNGEE. The CDR3 has 14 amino acids. The CDR3 DNA is TGTGCCAGCAGCCTTTCTTCGACAGTTAAGGAGCAGTACTTC. It translates to CASSLSSTVKEQYF.

This clonotype was detected ten times or more. The chain is built from TRBV6-2 or TRBV6-3 and TRBJ1-1, with 8 nucleotides matching TRBD1. This CDR3 spans 17 amino acids. Trimming cost V 2 bases and J 1 base; bases outside gene matches: 9. Per the germline V gene, CDR1 is MNHEY and CDR2 is SVGEGT. CDR3 sequence reads: CASSYDDRGVKNTEAFF. DNA for the CDR3: TGTGCCAGCAGTTACGACGACAGGGGAGTAAAGAACACTGAAGCTTTCTTT.

This clonotype has at least ten counts. The V and J genes are TRBV7-8 and TRBJ1-2, with D maybe TRBD1 (6 bases). This CDR3 region has 15 residues. Germline V gene data show CDR1 as SGHVS and CDR2 as FQNEAQ. With 11 bases removed from V and 2 bases from J, the gap between germline ends came to 21 bases. CDR3 sequence (DNA): TGTGCCTGGGGGGCCGGAACTCTGGCCAACTATGGCTACACCTTC. Translating it yields CAWGAGTLANYGYTF. Drawing the rest from reference TRBV7-8 and TRBJ1-2, the complete variable domain is GAGVSQSPRYKVAKRGQDVALRCDPISGHVSLFWYQQALGQGPEFLTYFQNEAQLDKSGLPSDRFFAERPEGSVSTLKIQRTQQEDSAVYLCAWGAGTLANYGYTFGSGTRLTVV.

This clonotype was observed at least ten times. The chain couples TRBV2 to TRBJ1-3; D remains ambiguous. V was pared by 6 bases and J by 0 bases, with 12 bases between. The germline gives CDR1 SNHLY, CDR2 FYNNEI. This CDR3 spans 15 amino acids. The CDR3 DNA follows: TGTGCCAGCAGAGCCCAGGAGACCTCTGGAAACACCATATATTTT. As protein: CASRAQETSGNTIYF.

This clonotype was seen ten or more times. V and J are TRBV7-3 and TRBJ1-1, with D perhaps TRBD1 (5 bases). Germline loops: CDR1 SGHTA, CDR2 FQGTGA. There are 13 residues in the CDR3. V was clipped by 1 base and J by 6 bases, with 9 bases between them. The CDR3 sequence is CASSLSRDAEAFF. The CDR3 nucleotides read TGTGCCAGCAGCTTAAGTCGGGACGCTGAAGCTTTCTTT.

This clonotype appeared a few times. Possible read error: a much larger clone is one base away. The conserved final phenylalanine or tryptophan is absent from the CDR3, which likely points to a read error. The chain recombines TRBV11-3 with TRBJ1-5; no definite D call. Trimming removed 3 bases from V and 0 bases from J, with 12 bases in between. This CDR3 region has 16 residues. Germline V gives CDR1 SGHNT, CDR2 YENEEA. The CDR3 nucleotides read TGTGCCAGCAGCTTCCACCAGGCGTATAGCAATCAGCCCCAGCATCTT. The encoded protein is CASSFHQAYSNQPQHL.

This clonotype has only a few counts. CDR3 coding DNA: TGTGTGACGAATGCCGGATTAAACTATGGCTACACCTTC. This sequence encodes CVTNAGLNYGYTF. J is TRBJ1-2 and V is TRBV7-2; D is ambiguous. Germline values: CDR1 SGHTA, CDR2 FQGNSA. The CDR3 is 13 amino acids.

This clonotype has ten or more counts. The chain links TRBV6-6 to TRBJ2-7; a weak D match, TRBD2 (6 bases). Germline-derived CDR1 and CDR2 are MNHNY and SVGAGI (reference sequence). This CDR3 is built from 14 residues. The germline V and J ends were trimmed by 2 bases and 3 bases, with 11 bases remaining between them. CDR3 nucleotides: TGTGCCAGCAGTTACAGGAGGGAGAGCTACGAGCAGTACTTC. As protein: CASSYRRESYEQYF.

This clonotype was picked up many times. This sequence joins TRBV15 and TRBJ1-1; TRBD1 aligns across 9 bases. The germline CDR1 and CDR2 sequences are LNHNV and YYDKDF (reference sequence). The CDR3 covers 18 residues. J gave up 3 bases and V 0 bases, and 11 bases lay outside the gene matches. CDR3: CATSRDFTGTGRDTEAFF. CDR3 nucleotide sequence: TGTGCCACCAGCAGAGATTTCACAGGGACAGGGAGGGACACTGAAGCTTTCTTT.

Sample share makes this clonotype medium-sized. The genes are TRBV2 and TRBJ1-1, with 10 bases fitting TRBD1. Germline CDR1 is SNHLY and CDR2 is FYNNEI. The V and J ends lost 5 bases and 5 bases, in that order; junction bases with no gene match: 17. This CDR3 comprises 18 residues. The CDR3 nucleotides are TGTGCCAGCAGTCCCCCTCGGGACAGGGGCCTTCTAAGTACTGAAGCTTTCTTT. This gives the protein CASSPPRDRGLLSTEAFF.

This clonotype appeared many times. The chain is built from TRBV28 and TRBJ1-1; possible D gene TRBD1, 5 bases. V lost 8 bases and J lost 1, with 14 bases in between. The CDR3 is made up of 14 amino acids. Germline CDR1 is MDHEN and CDR2 is SYDVKM. CDR3: CASGVGGTNTEAFF. The CDR3, as DNA: TGTGCCAGCGGGGTCGGGGGGACGAACACTGAAGCTTTCTTT.

J is TRBJ2-6 and V is TRBV20-1, with a weak D call TRBD2 (6 bases). V was cut by 0 bases and J by 4 bases, with 10 bases left in between. Germline-derived CDR1 and CDR2 are DFQATT and SNEGSKA (reference sequence). The CDR3 has 15 amino acids. The DNA of the CDR3 is TGCAGTGCTAGAGATCGGGGGTCGGGGGCCAACGTCCTGACTTTC. Translation gives CSARDRGSGANVLTF.

This clonotype was recorded many times. The rearrangement joins TRBV10-3 to TRBJ2-5; D not certain. The V end lost 0 bases, the J end lost 2 bases, and 7 bases lay between the germline ends. Germline V lookup: CDR1 ENHRY, CDR2 SYGVKD. The CDR3 loop spans 14 amino acids. The CDR3 coding sequence is TGTGCCATCAGTGAGTCGACCAGACAAGAGACCCAGTACTTC. Translating gives CAISESTRQETQYF.

This clonotype was detected only a few times. This sequence joins TRBV7-9 and TRBJ2-1; 10 positions match TRBD2. Germline values: CDR1 SEHNR, CDR2 FQNEAQ (reference sequence). The CDR3 sequence is 15 residues long. Unmatched junction bases numbered 7, after V lost 2 bases and J lost 9 bases. CDR3 sequence: CASSLFLAGESEQFF. Written as DNA, the CDR3 is TGTGCCAGCAGCTTATTCCTAGCGGGAGAATCTGAGCAGTTCTTC.

This clonotype came up many times. The chain is built from TRBV2 and TRBJ2-7; D remains ambiguous. This CDR3 is 14 amino acids long. Trimming stripped 2 bases from V and 2 bases from J, with 10 bases between. CDR1 is SNHLY and CDR2 is FYNNEI in the germline V gene. CDR3 in DNA: TGTGCCAGCAGTGAACCCCAGACTGCCTACGAGCAGTACTTC. Translating it yields CASSEPQTAYEQYF.

This clonotype occurred many times. V and J are TRBV5-1 and TRBJ1-5, with D maybe TRBD1 (6 bases). Trimming took off 4 bases at V and 5 bases at J, with 16 bases between the two ends. The CDR3 consists of 15 residues. In germline, CDR1 is SGHRS, CDR2 YFSETQ. The CDR3 DNA follows: TGCGCCAGCAGCAACTTCCAGGGGTTAGATCAGCCCCAGCATTTT. As protein: CASSNFQGLDQPQHF.

V usage is TRBV6-2 or TRBV6-3 and J usage is TRBJ1-2, with TRBD1 matching 10 bases. Trimming at V came to 0 bases and at J to 4 bases, leaving 2 bases not matched to a gene. The CDR3 is made up of 15 amino acids. Germline values: CDR1 MNHEY, CDR2 SVGEGT. The CDR3 loop is CASSYSTGGSYGYTF. CDR3 bases: TGTGCCAGCAGTTACTCGACAGGGGGCAGCTATGGCTACACCTTC.

This clonotype came up a few times. The gene calls are TRBV27 and TRBJ1-6; no firm D call. CDR3 size: 14 residues. Looked up from germline, CDR1 is MNHEY and CDR2 is SMNVEV (reference sequence). The V gene lost 3 bases and the J gene lost 5 bases, with 8 bases spanning the gap. CDR3 protein: CASSLSRNNSPLHF. For the CDR3, the DNA is TGTGCCAGCAGTTTGAGCAGAAATAATTCACCCCTCCACTTT.

In its sample, this clonotype was seen many times. The V call is TRBV7-9, the J call TRBJ2-3, with a weak D call TRBD2 (5 bases). This CDR3 spans 15 amino acids. Trimming cost V 5 bases and J 1 base, with 13 bases left between them. In germline, CDR1 is SEHNR, CDR2 FQNEAQ (reference sequence). CDR3: CASSPFGGRTDTQYF. The CDR3, as DNA: TGTGCCAGCAGCCCCTTTGGCGGGCGCACAGATACGCAGTATTTT.

This chain uses TRBV11-2 with TRBJ2-1; 10 nucleotides line up with TRBD2. V dropped 5 bases and J dropped 3; count of bases not matched to a gene: 13. Per the germline V gene, CDR1 is SGHAT and CDR2 is FQNNGV. The CDR3 runs 18 residues. The CDR3 nucleotides are TGTGCCAGCAGCCCGGGAGGAGCGGGAGGGCCGGACTACAATGAGCAGTTCTTC. It yields the protein CASSPGGAGGPDYNEQFF. Full variable domain (outside the CDR3, taken from reference TRBV11-2 and TRBJ2-1): EAGVAQSPRYKIIEKRQSVAFWCNPISGHATLYWYQQILGQGPKLLIQFQNNGVVDDSQLPKDRFSAERLKGVDSTLKIQPAKLEDSAVYLCASSPGGAGGPDYNEQFFGPGTRLTVL.

This clonotype was counted at least ten times. This chain links TRBV6-1 with TRBJ2-1; D is undetermined. CDR1 and CDR2 from the germline V gene are MNHNS and SASEGT. The CDR3 spans 16 residues. V gave up 6 bases and J gave up 3 bases, with 18 bases separating them. The CDR3 protein is CASRESRRLGYNEQFF. CDR3 DNA: TGTGCCAGCAGGGAAAGTAGACGCCTTGGCTACAATGAGCAGTTCTTC.

This clonotype was found many times. The chain links TRBV28 to TRBJ2-7; TRBD1 aligns across 9 bases. This CDR3 has 15 residues. Per the germline V gene, CDR1 is MDHEN and CDR2 is SYDVKM. V lost 6 bases and J lost 5; bases outside the gene matches: 11. CDR3 DNA sequence: TGTGCCAGCAGCTCCTCGACAGGGGGATTCGACGAGCAGTACTTC. Translating gives CASSSSTGGFDEQYF.

This clonotype was recorded at least ten times. The J gene is TRBJ2-3, the V gene TRBV20-1; D is unclear. V gave up 0 bases and J gave up 5 bases, with 12 bases separating them. From germline, CDR1 is DFQATT and CDR2 SNEGSKA (reference sequence). The CDR3 contains 14 residues. The CDR3 DNA sequence: TGCAGTGCTAGAGACGGGCTACAGAAAGATACGCAGTATTTT. Encoded protein: CSARDGLQKDTQYF.

Many counts were recorded for this clonotype. This clone may be a read error of a much larger clone one base away. CDR3 in DNA: TGTGCCAGCAGCCAAACTAGCGGAGCCACCTACGAGCAGTACTTC. Translating it yields CASSQTSGATYEQYF. This chain joins TRBV28 and TRBJ2-7, with 8 nucleotides matching TRBD2. J lost 2 bases, V lost 6 bases, and 9 bases had no gene match. Germline V CDR1 and CDR2: MDHEN, SYDVKM. This CDR3 has 15 residues.

This clonotype has just one count. The genes are TRBV7-2 and TRBJ2-3, with 11 bases lining up with TRBD1. V was clipped by 2 bases and J by 5 bases; unmatched bases: 6. This CDR3 has 16 amino acids. CDR1 is SGHTA and CDR2 is FQGNSA in the germline V gene. CDR3 DNA: TGTGCCAGCAGCTTACTTGGACAGGGGGCGAGAGATACGCAGTATTTT. Amino acids: CASSLLGQGARDTQYF.

The sample holds many counts of this clonotype. The chain couples TRBV19 to TRBJ1-1; the D is unclear. V shed 7 bases and J shed 3 bases, with 12 bases lying between them. CDR3 size: 13 residues. Germline CDR1 LNHDA, CDR2 SQIVND (reference sequence). In DNA, the CDR3 is TGTGCCAGTACTGCACAGCCTTACACTGAAGCTTTCTTT. Its protein is CASTAQPYTEAFF.

This clonotype showed up just once. The chain employs TRBV10-3 and TRBJ1-2; TRBD1 matches 8 bases. The J segment lost 2 bases and the V segment lost 10 bases, leaving 6 bases of the junction unmatched. There are 13 residues in the CDR3. Germline V gene sequence: CDR1 ENHRY, CDR2 SYGVKD. CDR3 sequence (DNA): TGTGCCACCGACAGGGGAGACAACTATGGCTACACCTTC. Translation: CATDRGDNYGYTF.

This clonotype appeared many times. The genes are TRBV24-1 and TRBJ2-5; D is perhaps TRBD1 or TRBD2 (5 bases each). The CDR3 extends over 15 amino acids. Deletions cut 0 bases from V and 8 bases from J, with 15 bases between. From germline, CDR1 is KGHDR and CDR2 SFDVKD. CDR3 nucleotides: TGTGCCACCAGTGATTTGCAGGGACCCCGACCTACCCAGTACTTC. Its protein is CATSDLQGPRPTQYF.

This clonotype came up many times. The genes are TRBV4-3 and TRBJ2-1; 14 nucleotides match TRBD2. CDR3 length equals 17 residues. Germline CDR1 reads LGHNA; CDR2 reads YSLEER. After removal of 0 bases from V and 7 bases from J, the junction contained 5 bases not matched to a gene. The CDR3: CASSQDSTSGRGNEQFF. The CDR3 nucleotides read TGCGCCAGCAGCCAAGATTCGACTAGCGGGAGGGGTAATGAGCAGTTCTTC.

This clonotype appeared many times. The V gene is TRBV27, the J gene TRBJ2-7; D possibly uses TRBD1 or TRBD2 (6 bases each). Germline-derived CDR1 and CDR2 are MNHEY and SMNVEV (reference sequence). CDR3 length equals 16 residues. V gave up 5 bases and J gave up 5 bases, with 22 bases separating them. DNA of the CDR3: TGTGCCAGCAGTCGTGCCTCGGGGGCTTTCAGCCACGAGCAGTACTTC. Its translation is CASSRASGAFSHEQYF.